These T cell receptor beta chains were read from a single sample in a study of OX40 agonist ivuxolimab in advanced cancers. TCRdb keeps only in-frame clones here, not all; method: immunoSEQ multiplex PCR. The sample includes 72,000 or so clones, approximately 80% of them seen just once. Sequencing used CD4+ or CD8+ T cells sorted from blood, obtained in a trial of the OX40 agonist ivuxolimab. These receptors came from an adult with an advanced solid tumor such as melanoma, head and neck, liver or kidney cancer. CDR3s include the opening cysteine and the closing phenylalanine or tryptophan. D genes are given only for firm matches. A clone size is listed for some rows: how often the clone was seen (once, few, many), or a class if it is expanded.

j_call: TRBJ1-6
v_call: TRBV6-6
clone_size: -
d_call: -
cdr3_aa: CASSYTRDGSSPLHF
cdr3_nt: TGTGCCAGCAGTTACACCAGGGACGGGAGTTCACCCCTCCACTTT

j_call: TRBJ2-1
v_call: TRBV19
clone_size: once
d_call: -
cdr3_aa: CASSIGTDLILGQFF
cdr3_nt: TGTGCCAGTAGTATAGGGACAGATCTAATACTCGGGCAGTTCTTC

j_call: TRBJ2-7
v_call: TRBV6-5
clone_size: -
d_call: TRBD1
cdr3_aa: CASSGDRVTEQYF
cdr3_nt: TGTGCCAGCAGTGGAGACAGGGTGACCGAGCAGTACTTC

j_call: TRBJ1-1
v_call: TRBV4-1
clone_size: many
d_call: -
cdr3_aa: CASRTTDLFISNTEAFF
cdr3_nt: TGCGCCAGCAGAACGACAGATTTGTTTATATCGAACACTGAAGCTTTCTTT

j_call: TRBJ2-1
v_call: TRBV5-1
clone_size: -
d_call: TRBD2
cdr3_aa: CASSFDAGGNYNEQFF
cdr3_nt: TGCGCCAGCAGCTTCGACGCGGGGGGCAACTACAATGAGCAGTTCTTC

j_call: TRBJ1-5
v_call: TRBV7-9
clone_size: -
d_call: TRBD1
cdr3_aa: CASSPSTGEAQHF
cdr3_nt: TGTGCCAGCAGCCCGTCGACAGGGGAGGCCCAGCATTTT

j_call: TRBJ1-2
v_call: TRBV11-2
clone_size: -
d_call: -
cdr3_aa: CAKPVVGFMGLYGYTF
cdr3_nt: TGTGCCAAGCCTGTGGTAGGCTTTATGGGGCTCTATGGCTACACCTTC

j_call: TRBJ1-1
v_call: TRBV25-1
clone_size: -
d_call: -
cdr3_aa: CASSVGEEAFF
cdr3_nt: TGTGCCAGCAGTGTGGGGGAGGAAGCTTTCTTT

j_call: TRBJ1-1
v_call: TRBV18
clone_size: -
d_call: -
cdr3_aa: CASSPPALEAFF
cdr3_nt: TGTGCCAGCTCACCACCGGCCCTTGAAGCTTTCTTT

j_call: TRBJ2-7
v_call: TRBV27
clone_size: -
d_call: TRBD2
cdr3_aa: CASSLWGLGKNEQYF
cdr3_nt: TGTGCCAGCAGTTTATGGGGACTAGGAAAGAACGAGCAGTACTTC

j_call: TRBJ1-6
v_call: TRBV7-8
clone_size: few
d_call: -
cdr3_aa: CASSAYRGAGDSPLHF
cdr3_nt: TGTGCCAGCAGCGCGTACCGGGGGGCTGGAGATTCACCCCTCCACTTT

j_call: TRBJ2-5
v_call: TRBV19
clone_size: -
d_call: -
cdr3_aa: CASSMLGRETQYF
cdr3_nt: TGTGCCAGTAGTATGTTGGGTAGAGAGACCCAGTACTTC

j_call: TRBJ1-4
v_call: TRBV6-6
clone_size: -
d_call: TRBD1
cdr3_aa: CASPRQGGGEKLFF
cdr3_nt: TGTGCCAGCCCCCGACAGGGAGGAGGTGAAAAACTGTTTTTT

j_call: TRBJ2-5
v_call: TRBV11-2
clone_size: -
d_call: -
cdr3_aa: CASSLMGGGAETQYF
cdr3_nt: TGTGCCAGCAGCTTAATGGGCGGGGGCGCCGAGACCCAGTACTTC

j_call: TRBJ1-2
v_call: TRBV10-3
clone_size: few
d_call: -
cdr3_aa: CATGGEAVYGYTF
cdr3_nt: TGTGCCACGGGGGGCGAGGCGGTCTATGGCTACACCTTC

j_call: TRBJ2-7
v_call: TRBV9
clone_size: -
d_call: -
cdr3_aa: CASSSYGDSYEQYF
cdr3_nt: TGTGCCAGCAGCTCCTACGGGGACTCCTACGAGCAGTACTTC

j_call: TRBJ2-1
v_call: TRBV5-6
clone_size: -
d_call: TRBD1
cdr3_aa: CASSLGRTGYNEQFF
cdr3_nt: TGTGCCAGCAGCTTGGGGAGGACAGGGTACAATGAGCAGTTCTTC

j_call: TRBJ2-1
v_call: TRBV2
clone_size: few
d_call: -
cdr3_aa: CASSGQGWGPHNEQFF
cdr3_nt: TGTGCCAGCAGTGGCCAGGGATGGGGCCCTCACAATGAGCAGTTCTTC

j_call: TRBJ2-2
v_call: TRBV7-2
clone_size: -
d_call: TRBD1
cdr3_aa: CASSPIPGQGGAGELFF
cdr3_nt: TGTGCCAGCAGCCCAATTCCGGGACAGGGTGGAGCCGGGGAGCTGTTTTTT

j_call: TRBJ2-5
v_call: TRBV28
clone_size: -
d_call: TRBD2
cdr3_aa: CASSLRTSGGVETQYF
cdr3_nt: TGTGCCAGCAGTCTACGGACTAGCGGGGGAGTGGAGACCCAGTACTTC

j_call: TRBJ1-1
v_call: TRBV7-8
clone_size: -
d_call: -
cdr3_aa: CASSFTRNRGDPSTEAFF
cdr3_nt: TGTGCCAGCAGTTTTACTCGGAATCGCGGGGACCCGAGCACTGAAGCTTTCTTT

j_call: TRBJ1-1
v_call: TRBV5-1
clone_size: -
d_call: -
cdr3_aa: CASSLGTTVNTEAFF
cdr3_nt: TGCGCCAGCAGCTTGGGGACGACAGTGAACACTGAAGCTTTCTTT

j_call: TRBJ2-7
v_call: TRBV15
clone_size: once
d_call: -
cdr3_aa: CATDVGGAGEQYF
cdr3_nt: TGTGCCACCGACGTTGGGGGGGCCGGCGAGCAGTACTTC

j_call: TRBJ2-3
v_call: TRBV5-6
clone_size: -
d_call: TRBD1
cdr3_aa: CASTRQGYTDTQYF
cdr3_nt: TGTGCCAGCACCCGACAGGGGTACACAGATACGCAGTATTTT

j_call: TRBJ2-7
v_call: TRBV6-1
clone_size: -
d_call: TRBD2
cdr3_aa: CASSDQAGGDEQYF
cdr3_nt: TGTGCCAGCAGTGATCAAGCGGGGGGAGACGAGCAGTACTTC

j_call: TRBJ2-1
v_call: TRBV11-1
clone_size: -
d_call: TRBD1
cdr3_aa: CASSQTTGSSYNEQFF
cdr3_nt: TGTGCCAGCAGCCAAACGACAGGGAGCTCCTACAATGAGCAGTTCTTC

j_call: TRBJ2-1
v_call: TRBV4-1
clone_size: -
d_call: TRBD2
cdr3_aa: CASSQSGRGGGDHEQFF
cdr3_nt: TGCGCCAGCAGCCAGAGCGGCCGGGGCGGGGGGGACCATGAGCAGTTCTTC

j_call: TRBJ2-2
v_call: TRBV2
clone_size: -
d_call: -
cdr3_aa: CASNPANTGELFF
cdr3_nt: TGTGCCAGCAATCCGGCGAACACCGGGGAGCTGTTTTTT

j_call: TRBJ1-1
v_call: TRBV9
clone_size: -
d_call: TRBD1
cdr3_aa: CASSVSGTANTEAFF
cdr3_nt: TGTGCCAGCAGCGTATCCGGGACAGCTAACACTGAAGCTTTCTTT

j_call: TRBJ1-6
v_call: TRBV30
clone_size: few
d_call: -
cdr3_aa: CAWSVNSKTSPLHF
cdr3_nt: TGTGCCTGGAGTGTGAACAGCAAAACGTCACCCCTCCACTTT

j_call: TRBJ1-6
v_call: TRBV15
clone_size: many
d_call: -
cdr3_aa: CATSRDQRGSPLHF
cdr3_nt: TGTGCCACCAGCAGAGATCAAAGAGGTTCACCCCTCCACTTT

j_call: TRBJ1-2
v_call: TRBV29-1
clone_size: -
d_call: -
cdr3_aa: CSGKIGGYGYTF
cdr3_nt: TGCAGCGGAAAGATTGGGGGCTATGGCTACACCTTC

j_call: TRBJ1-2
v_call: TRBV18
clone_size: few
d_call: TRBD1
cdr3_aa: CASSSRQGFGYTF
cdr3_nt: TGTGCCAGCTCATCTCGACAGGGTTTTGGCTACACCTTC

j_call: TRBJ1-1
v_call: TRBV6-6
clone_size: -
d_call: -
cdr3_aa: CASNGGVMGTEAFF
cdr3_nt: TGTGCCAGCAACGGGGGCGTAATGGGGACTGAAGCTTTCTTT

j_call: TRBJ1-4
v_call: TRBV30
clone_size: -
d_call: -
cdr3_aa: CAWQGRRREKLFF
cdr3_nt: TGTGCCTGGCAGGGGAGGAGGAGAGAAAAACTGTTTTTT

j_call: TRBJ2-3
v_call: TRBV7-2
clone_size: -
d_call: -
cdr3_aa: CASSSRGSTDTQYF
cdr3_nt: TGTGCCAGCAGCTCCCGGGGTAGCACAGATACGCAGTATTTT

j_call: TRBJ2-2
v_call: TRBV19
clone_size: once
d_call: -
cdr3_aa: CASSIPRWTFIADTGELFF
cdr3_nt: TGTGCCAGTAGTATACCCCGATGGACGTTCATAGCGGACACCGGGGAGCTGTTTTTT

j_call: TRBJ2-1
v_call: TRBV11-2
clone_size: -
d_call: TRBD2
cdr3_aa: CASSHSGGAGEQFF
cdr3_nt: TGTGCCAGCAGCCATAGCGGGGGGGCGGGTGAGCAGTTCTTC

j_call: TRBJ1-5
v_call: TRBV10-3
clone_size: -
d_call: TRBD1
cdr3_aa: CAIGAGGNQPQHF
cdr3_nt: TGTGCGATCGGGGCAGGGGGAAATCAGCCCCAGCATTTT

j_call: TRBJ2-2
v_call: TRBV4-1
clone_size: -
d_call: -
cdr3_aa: CASSQDHSIGGELFF
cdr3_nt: TGCGCCAGCAGCCAAGATCATAGTATTGGGGGGGAGCTGTTTTTT

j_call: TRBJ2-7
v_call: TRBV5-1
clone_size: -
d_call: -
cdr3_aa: CASSLEGRGYEQYF
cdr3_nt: TGCGCCAGCAGCTTGGAAGGAAGGGGCTACGAGCAGTACTTC

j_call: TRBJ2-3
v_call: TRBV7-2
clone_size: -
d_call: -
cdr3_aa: CASSLELASTDTQYF
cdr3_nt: TGTGCCAGCAGCTTAGAACTAGCTAGCACAGATACGCAGTATTTT

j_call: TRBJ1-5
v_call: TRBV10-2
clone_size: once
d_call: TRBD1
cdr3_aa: CASSDPQGVVQPQHF
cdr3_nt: TGCGCCAGCAGTGACCCACAGGGGGTGGTTCAGCCCCAGCATTTT

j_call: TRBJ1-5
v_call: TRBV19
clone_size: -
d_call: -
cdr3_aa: CASSIGRLINQPQHF
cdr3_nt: TGTGCCAGTAGTATTGGACGGCTTATCAATCAGCCCCAGCATTTT

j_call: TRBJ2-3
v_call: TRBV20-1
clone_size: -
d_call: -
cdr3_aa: CSAVFSDTQYF
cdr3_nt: TGCAGTGCCGTTTTTTCAGATACGCAGTATTTT

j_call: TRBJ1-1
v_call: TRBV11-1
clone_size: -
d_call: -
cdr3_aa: CASSFGGAGNTEAFF
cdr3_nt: TGTGCCAGCAGCTTCGGGGGCGCTGGGAACACTGAAGCTTTCTTT

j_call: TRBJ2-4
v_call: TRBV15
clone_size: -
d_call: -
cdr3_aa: CATSRDLEELAKNIQYF
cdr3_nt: TGTGCCACCAGCAGAGATCTCGAGGAACTAGCCAAAAACATTCAGTACTTC

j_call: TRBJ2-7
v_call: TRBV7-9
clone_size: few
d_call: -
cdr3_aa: CASSFEYSYEQYF
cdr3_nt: TGTGCCAGCAGCTTCGAATACTCCTACGAGCAGTACTTC

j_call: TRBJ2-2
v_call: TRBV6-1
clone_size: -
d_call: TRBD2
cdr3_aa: CASSEMDRTSGRMNTGELFF
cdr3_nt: TGTGCCAGCAGTGAAATGGATAGGACTAGCGGGCGGATGAACACCGGGGAGCTGTTTTTT

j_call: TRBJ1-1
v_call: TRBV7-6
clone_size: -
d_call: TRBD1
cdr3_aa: CASSSTGELGEAFF
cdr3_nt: TGTGCCAGCAGTTCGACAGGGGAACTGGGTGAAGCTTTCTTT

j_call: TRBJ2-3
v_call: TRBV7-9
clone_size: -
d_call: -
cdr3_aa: CASSSGGPRTDTQYF
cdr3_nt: TGTGCCAGCAGCTCCGGGGGGCCCCGCACAGATACGCAGTATTTT